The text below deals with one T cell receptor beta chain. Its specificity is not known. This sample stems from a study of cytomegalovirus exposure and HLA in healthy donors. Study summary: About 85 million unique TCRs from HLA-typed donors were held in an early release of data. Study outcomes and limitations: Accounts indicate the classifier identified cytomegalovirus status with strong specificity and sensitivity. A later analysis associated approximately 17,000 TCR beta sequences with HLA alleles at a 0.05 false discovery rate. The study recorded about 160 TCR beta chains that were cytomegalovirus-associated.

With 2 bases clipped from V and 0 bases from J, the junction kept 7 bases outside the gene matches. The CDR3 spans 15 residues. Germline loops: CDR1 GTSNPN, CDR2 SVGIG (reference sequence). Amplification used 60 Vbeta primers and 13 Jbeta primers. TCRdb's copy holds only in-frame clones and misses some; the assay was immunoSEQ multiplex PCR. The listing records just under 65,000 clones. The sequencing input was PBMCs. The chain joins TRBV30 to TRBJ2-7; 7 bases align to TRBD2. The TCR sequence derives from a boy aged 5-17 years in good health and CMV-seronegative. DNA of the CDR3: TGTGCCTGGAGTCGTATTGGCGGGAGCTCCTACGAGCAGTACTTC. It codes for CAWSRIGGSSYEQYF.